This T cell receptor (beta chain) was found in a study of somatic mutations in cytotoxic T cells in rheumatoid arthritis. Study information: Flow sorting of some V beta antibody-stained T cells reached nearly 100% purity, with V beta1+ cells also TCRB-sequenced.

In the source study's methods: The authors rarely found patient CD8+ clones larger than 1% matching published virus-specific TCRB sequences. Using immunoSEQ multiplex PCR, the repertoire was profiled, and TCRdb retains in-frame clones only, with some absent. V and J calls and clone size are those listed in that table; D and trimming were worked out from the DNA. The sample lists roughly 14,000 clones, 65% to 75% occurring once. CD4+ and CD8+ cells were isolated by positive magnetic bead selection, with purity checked by flow cytometry. Per germline, CDR1 SEHNR and CDR2 FQNEAQ (reference sequence). The CDR3 sequence is 13 residues long. In the case of this clone: Its antigen remains unidentified. The junction differs from germline at one of its ends, possibly a read error.

Study-wide results and caveats: Antigens recognized by the expanded CD8+ clones were unknown.

The sample was CD8+ T cells sorted from blood. The TCR originated in an adult with rheumatoid arthritis. The gene calls are TRBV7-9 and TRBJ1-1; D is uncertain. The CDR3: CASSLVGNTEAFF. The DNA of the CDR3 is TGTGCCAGCAGTTTAGTGGGTAACACTGAAGCTTTCTTT.